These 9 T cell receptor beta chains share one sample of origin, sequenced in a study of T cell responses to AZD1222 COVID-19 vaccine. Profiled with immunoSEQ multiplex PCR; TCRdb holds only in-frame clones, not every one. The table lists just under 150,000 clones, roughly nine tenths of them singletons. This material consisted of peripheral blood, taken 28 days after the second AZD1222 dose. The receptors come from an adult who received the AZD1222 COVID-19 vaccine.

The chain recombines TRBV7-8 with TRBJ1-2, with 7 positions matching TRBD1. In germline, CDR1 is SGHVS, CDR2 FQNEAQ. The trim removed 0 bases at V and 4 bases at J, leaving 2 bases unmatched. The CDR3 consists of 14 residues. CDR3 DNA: TGTGCCAGCAGCTTAGCCCCAGGGGGCTATGGCTACACCTTC. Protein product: CASSLAPGGYGYTF.

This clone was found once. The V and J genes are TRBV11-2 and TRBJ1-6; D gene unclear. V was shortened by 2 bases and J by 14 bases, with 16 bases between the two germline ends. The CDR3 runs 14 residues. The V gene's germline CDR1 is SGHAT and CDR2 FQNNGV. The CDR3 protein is CASSLLAVSRSLHF. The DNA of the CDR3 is TGTGCCAGCAGCTTATTGGCCGTTTCTCGGTCCCTCCACTTT. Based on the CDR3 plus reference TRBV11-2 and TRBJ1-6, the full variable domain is EAGVAQSPRYKIIEKRQSVAFWCNPISGHATLYWYQQILGQGPKLLIQFQNNGVVDDSQLPKDRFSAERLKGVDSTLKIQPAKLEDSAVYLCASSLLAVSRSLHFGNGTRLTVT.

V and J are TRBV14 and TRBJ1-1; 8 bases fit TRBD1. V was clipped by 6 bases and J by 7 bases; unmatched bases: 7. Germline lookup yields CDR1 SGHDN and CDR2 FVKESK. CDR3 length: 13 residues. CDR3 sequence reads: CASSGTGGHEAFF. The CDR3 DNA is TGTGCCAGCAGTGGGACAGGAGGACATGAAGCTTTCTTT.

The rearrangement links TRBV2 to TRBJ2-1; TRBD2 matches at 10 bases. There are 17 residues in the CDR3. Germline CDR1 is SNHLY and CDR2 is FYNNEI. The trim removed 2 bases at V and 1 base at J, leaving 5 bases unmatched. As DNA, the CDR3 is TGTGCCAGCAGTGAATCGCTAGCGGGAGCGTCCTACAATGAGCAGTTCTTC. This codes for CASSESLAGASYNEQFF.

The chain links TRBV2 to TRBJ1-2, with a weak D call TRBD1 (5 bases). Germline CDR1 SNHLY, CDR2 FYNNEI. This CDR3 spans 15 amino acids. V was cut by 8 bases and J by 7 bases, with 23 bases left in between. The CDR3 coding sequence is TGTGCCAGCGGGAGGGGAGGATCAGGCTTTGCTGGCTACACCTTC. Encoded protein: CASGRGGSGFAGYTF.

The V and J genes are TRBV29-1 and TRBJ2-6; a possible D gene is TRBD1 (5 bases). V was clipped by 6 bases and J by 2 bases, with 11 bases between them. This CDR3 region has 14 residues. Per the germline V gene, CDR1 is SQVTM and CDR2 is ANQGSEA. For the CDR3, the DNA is TGCAGCGTCGCCACAGGAGCTGGGGCCAACGTCCTGACTTTC. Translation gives CSVATGAGANVLTF. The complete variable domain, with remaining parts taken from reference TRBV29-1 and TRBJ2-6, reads SAVISQKPSRDICQRGTSLTIQCQVDSQVTMMFWYRQQPGQSLTLIATANQGSEATYESGFVIDKFPISRPNLTFSTLTVSNMSPEDSSIYLCSVATGAGANVLTFGAGSRLTVL.

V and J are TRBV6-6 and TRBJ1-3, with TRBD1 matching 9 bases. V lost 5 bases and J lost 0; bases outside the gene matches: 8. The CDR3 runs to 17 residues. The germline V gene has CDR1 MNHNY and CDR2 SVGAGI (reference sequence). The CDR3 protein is CASSRTGQGASGNTIYF. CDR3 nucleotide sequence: TGTGCCAGCAGTCGAACGGGACAGGGTGCCTCTGGAAACACCATATATTTT.

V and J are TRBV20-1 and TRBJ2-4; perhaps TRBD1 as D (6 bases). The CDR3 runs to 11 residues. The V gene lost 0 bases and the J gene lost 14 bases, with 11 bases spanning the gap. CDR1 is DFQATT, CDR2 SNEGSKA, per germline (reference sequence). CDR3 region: CSARDLNREYF. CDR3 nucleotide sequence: TGCAGTGCTAGAGATCTCAACAGGGAGTACTTC.

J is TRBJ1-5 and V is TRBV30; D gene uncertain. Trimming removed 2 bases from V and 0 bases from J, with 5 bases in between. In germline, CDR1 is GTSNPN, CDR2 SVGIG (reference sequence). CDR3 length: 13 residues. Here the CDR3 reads CAWSPYSNQPQHF. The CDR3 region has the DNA TGTGCCTGGAGTCCCTATAGCAATCAGCCCCAGCATTTT.